Reported below is one T cell receptor (beta chain). Its specificity is unknown. These data come from a study of regulatory and conventional T cells in RAG deficiency. Study-wide findings and caveats: Omenn syndrome and CID/AS patients had roughly 100-fold fewer unique Treg TCR beta sequences, versus 9.5 to 10-fold elsewhere. Patient subsets had shorter CDR3s; Omenn Treg-Tconv overlap exceeded 80%. Control T-cell subsets had markedly higher Shannon entropy and lower Simpson indices than RAG-deficient patients.

Clones were sequenced by immunoSEQ multiplex PCR, and TCRdb holds only the in-frame ones, with some missing. The table includes about 260 clones, approximately 70% detected once. V lost 5 bases, J lost 3 bases, and 5 bases lay in between. CDR1 and CDR2 (germline): SGHDN, FVKESK. The CDR3 runs 11 residues. The sample was CD8+ T cells sorted from blood. The TCR originated in a human donor with RAG deficiency presenting as combined immunodeficiency. The chain recombines TRBV14 with TRBJ2-7; D ambiguous. The CDR3 nucleotides read TGTGCCAGCAGCGATTACTACGAGCAGTACTTC. Protein product: CASSDYYEQYF.